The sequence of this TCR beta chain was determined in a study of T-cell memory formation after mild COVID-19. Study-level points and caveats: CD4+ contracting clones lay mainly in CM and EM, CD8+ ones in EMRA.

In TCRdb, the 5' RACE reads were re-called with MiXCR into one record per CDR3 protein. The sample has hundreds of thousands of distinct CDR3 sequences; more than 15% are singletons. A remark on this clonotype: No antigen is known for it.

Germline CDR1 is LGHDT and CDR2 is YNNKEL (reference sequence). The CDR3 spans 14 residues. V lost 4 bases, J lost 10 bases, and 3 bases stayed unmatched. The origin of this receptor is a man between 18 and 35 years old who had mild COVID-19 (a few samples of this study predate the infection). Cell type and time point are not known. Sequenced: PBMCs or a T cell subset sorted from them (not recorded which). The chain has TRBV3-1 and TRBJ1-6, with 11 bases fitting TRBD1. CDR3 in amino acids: CASSLGQGVSPLHF. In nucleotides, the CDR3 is TGTGCCAGCAGCCTGGGACAGGGGGTGTCACCCCTCCACTTT. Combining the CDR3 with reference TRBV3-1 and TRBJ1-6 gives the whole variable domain DTAVSQTPKYLVTQMGNDKSIKCEQNLGHDTMYWYKQDSKKFLKIMFSYNNKELIINETVPNRFSPKSPDKAHLNLHINSLELGDSAVYFCASSLGQGVSPLHFGNGTRLTVT.